The 18 T cell receptor beta chains in this list originate from one sample, sequenced in a study of long-term antiretroviral therapy in people with HIV. The run of the v3.0 immunoSEQ assay was at survey level. TCRdb's table, derived via immunoSEQ multiplex PCR, lists solely in-frame clones and lacks some. There are about 29,000 clones in the sample; around 89% occur only once, and 4.1% lies in the top ten. Sequences were derived from unsorted PBMCs, sampled 0.5 years after starting antiretroviral therapy. All receptors come from a woman aged 18-29 years with HIV.

The chain recombines TRBV25-1 with TRBJ2-1; the D is unclear. The V end was cut by 2 bases, the J end by 2 bases, with 7 bases between. This CDR3 contains 14 residues. Germline CDR1 reads MGHDK; CDR2 reads SYGVNS. CDR3 residues: CASSEVSAYNEQFF. DNA of the CDR3: TGTGCCAGCAGTGAAGTCTCAGCCTACAATGAGCAGTTCTTC.

The rearrangement uses TRBV27 and TRBJ2-1; TRBD2 matches at 12 bases. CDR3 size: 14 residues. The V and J ends lost 6 bases and 8 bases, in that order; junction bases with no gene match: 5. Germline V lookup: CDR1 MNHEY, CDR2 SMNVEV (reference sequence). CDR3 protein: CASRILAGGYEQFF. CDR3 nucleotides: TGTGCCAGCAGGATACTAGCGGGAGGCTATGAGCAGTTCTTC.

The CDR3 here is CASSLAVLAGGPGTDTQYF. In DNA, the CDR3 is TGCGCCAGCAGCTTGGCCGTATTAGCGGGAGGGCCCGGCACAGATACGCAGTATTTT. The chain couples TRBV5-1 to TRBJ2-3; 11 positions agree with TRBD2. Germline V gives CDR1 SGHRS, CDR2 YFSETQ. Losses at the gene ends were 0 bases for V and 1 base for J; bases not matched to a gene: 10. This CDR3 region has 19 residues.

The V and J genes are TRBV10-3 and TRBJ2-5; D is perhaps TRBD2 (5 bases). Trimming pared 10 bases from V and 3 bases from J, leaving 15 bases between. This CDR3 is 13 amino acids long. Germline CDR1 and CDR2: ENHRY and SYGVKD. The CDR3 DNA reads as TGTGCCACATCCGAGGGTCAGAAAGAGACCCAGTACTTC. The encoded protein is CATSEGQKETQYF.

V and J are TRBV7-2 and TRBJ2-7; no reliable D call. This CDR3 spans 15 amino acids. Germline values: CDR1 SGHTA, CDR2 FQGNSA. Trimming removed 5 bases from V and 1 base from J, with 15 bases in between. The CDR3 DNA is TGTGCCAGCAGCCCCCACCCAGGAGAGTCCTACGAGCAGTACTTC. This sequence encodes CASSPHPGESYEQYF.

The V call is TRBV21-1, the J call TRBJ1-5. TRBV21-1 represents a pseudogene. CDR3 length: 13 residues. CDR3: CASSKWDSQPQHF. The CDR3 region has the DNA TGTGCCAGCAGCAAGTGGGATAGTCAGCCCCAGCATTTT.

The chain recombines TRBV5-4 with TRBJ1-1; D is ambiguous. The CDR3 extends over 15 amino acids. The germline V gene has CDR1 SGHNT and CDR2 YYREEE (reference sequence). V was cut by 0 bases and J by 4 bases, with 13 bases left in between. The CDR3 sequence: CASSLVGSWGTEAFF. For the CDR3, the DNA is TGTGCCAGCAGCTTGGTAGGAAGCTGGGGCACTGAAGCTTTCTTT.

This clone was seen only once. The CDR3 sequence: CASSLGLADQYF. CDR3 nucleotide sequence: TGTGCCAGCAGCTTAGGGTTAGCGGACCAGTACTTC. The rearrangement joins TRBV7-2 to TRBJ2-7; weak D call: TRBD2 (6 bases). Germline CDR1 and CDR2: SGHTA and FQGNSA. V gave up 1 base and J gave up 10 bases, with 11 bases separating them. The CDR3 has 12 residues.

This clone was recorded only once. The genes are TRBV7-2 and TRBJ1-2; D not certain. The CDR3 loop spans 12 amino acids. The germline V gene encodes CDR1 SGHTA and CDR2 FQGNSA. The ends were cut back, 9 bases at V and 0 bases at J, with 8 bases in the middle. The CDR3 nucleotides read TGTGCCAGTGCCAATACTAACTATGGCTACACCTTC. Translation: CASANTNYGYTF.

This clone occurred once. This sequence joins TRBV28 and TRBJ2-1; 9 bases align to TRBD1. The V gene end was trimmed by 8 bases and the J gene end by 8 bases; junction bases not matched to a gene: 10. The CDR3 has 14 residues. Germline V gene lookup returns CDR1 MDHEN and CDR2 SYDVKM. CDR3 coding DNA: TGTGCCAGCTTGACGGGACAGGGTTTCCATGAGCAGTTCTTC. This gives the protein CASLTGQGFHEQFF.

The chain combines TRBV27 with TRBJ1-2; 7 bases map to TRBD1. CDR3 length equals 16 residues. The V gene end was trimmed by 3 bases and the J gene end by 2 bases; junction bases not matched to a gene: 9. Germline V lookup: CDR1 MNHEY, CDR2 SMNVEV (reference sequence). The CDR3 reads CASSFQGGDTNYGYTF. The CDR3 bases are TGTGCCAGCAGTTTCCAGGGGGGAGATACAAACTATGGCTACACCTTC.

This sequence joins TRBV9 and TRBJ2-5, with unresolved D. CDR3 size: 15 residues. Trimming left V 4 bases short and J 1 base short, with 14 bases between. Germline V gives CDR1 SGDLS, CDR2 YYNGEE. The CDR3 here is CASSRRERAQETQYF. As DNA, the CDR3 is TGTGCCAGCAGCCGTAGGGAAAGGGCCCAAGAGACCCAGTACTTC.

The chain couples TRBV11-2 to TRBJ1-6; 9 bases map to TRBD1. CDR3 size: 15 residues. V shed 4 bases, J shed 10 bases, and the junction held 8 bases outside the gene matches. The germline V gene has CDR1 SGHAT and CDR2 FQNNGV. The CDR3 coding sequence is TGTGCCAGCAGCTCCCGACAGGGGGAATGGTCACCCCTCCACTTT. It translates to CASSSRQGEWSPLHF.

The V call is TRBV5-4, the J call TRBJ2-3; 12 bases fit TRBD2. Germline values: CDR1 SGHNT, CDR2 YYREEE (reference sequence). The junction had 4 bases not matched to a gene; V was cut back by 4 bases and J by 4 bases. The CDR3 consists of 15 residues. CDR3 region: CASSLRLAGADTQYF. In nucleotides, the CDR3 is TGTGCCAGCAGCCTAAGACTAGCGGGAGCAGATACGCAGTATTTT.

V usage is TRBV4-2 and J usage is TRBJ1-3; 9 bases line up with TRBD1. The trim removed 0 bases at V and 1 base at J, leaving 4 bases unmatched. This CDR3 is built from 17 residues. Germline V CDR1 and CDR2: LGHNA, YNFKEQ. In DNA, the CDR3 is TGTGCCAGCAGCCAAGAGGACAGGGGTTATTCTGGAAACACCATATATTTT. Its translation is CASSQEDRGYSGNTIYF.

The chain is built from TRBV20-1 and TRBJ2-1; D is ambiguous. The germline V gene encodes CDR1 DFQATT and CDR2 SNEGSKA (reference sequence). Trimming pared 3 bases from V and 8 bases from J, leaving 5 bases between. The CDR3 runs 10 residues. The CDR3 nucleotides are TGCAGTGCTAGCGATCATGAGCAGTTCTTC. Translated, it gives CSASDHEQFF.

This clone has only one observation. The V and J genes are TRBV7-2 and TRBJ1-4; TRBD1 matches 10 bases. Losses at the gene ends were 3 bases for V and 5 bases for J; bases not matched to a gene: 3. Germline V gene data show CDR1 as SGHTA and CDR2 as FQGNSA. This CDR3 contains 15 residues. The CDR3 DNA is TGTGCCAGCAGCTTGTGGACAGGGGGAAATGAAAAACTGTTTTTT. This gives the protein CASSLWTGGNEKLFF.

This clone was detected once. The rearrangement uses TRBV6-6 and TRBJ1-2, with D hard to call. Germline V lookup: CDR1 MNHNY, CDR2 SVGAGI (reference sequence). This CDR3 has 11 residues. V shed 8 bases and J shed 7 bases, with 11 bases lying between them. The CDR3 sequence is CASGFGFGYTF. DNA for the CDR3: TGTGCCAGCGGATTTGGGTTTGGCTACACCTTC.